Following are 32 T cell receptor beta chains from one sample sequenced in a study of cytomegalovirus exposure and HLA in healthy donors. 60 Vbeta and 13 Jbeta primers were used in PCR. Profiled with immunoSEQ multiplex PCR; TCRdb holds only in-frame clones, not every one. The profile covers roughly 260,000 clones, with roughly 86% appearing a single time and 1.5% to 2.5% taken by the ten largest. Sample: PBMCs. The receptors shown here come from a woman between 40 and 50 years old in good health and CMV-seropositive.

V is TRBV6-5 and J is TRBJ1-4; D is perhaps TRBD1 (5 bases). With 7 bases removed from V and 4 bases from J, the gap between germline ends came to 10 bases. CDR1 is MNHEY and CDR2 is SVGAGI in the germline V gene. The CDR3 is 13 amino acids. The CDR3 bases are TGTGCCAGCAAGAGGCAGGGTAATGAAAAACTGTTTTTT. Amino acids: CASKRQGNEKLFF.

V and J are TRBV29-1 and TRBJ2-5, with unresolved D. The CDR3 contains 12 residues. Germline values: CDR1 SQVTM, CDR2 ANQGSEA. V shed 4 bases and J shed 1 base, with 7 bases lying between them. CDR3 sequence reads: CSVGRSQETQYF. The CDR3 DNA reads TGCAGCGTTGGGCGGAGCCAAGAGACCCAGTACTTC.

This chain links TRBV7-8 with TRBJ2-1; D is unclear. This CDR3 has 15 amino acids. CDR1 and CDR2 from the germline V gene are SGHVS and FQNEAQ. V dropped 1 base and J dropped 2 bases, with 9 bases sitting between them. Written as DNA, the CDR3 is TGTGCCAGCAGCTTAGGTGGGCACCCCTACAATGAGCAGTTCTTC. Amino acid sequence: CASSLGGHPYNEQFF.

The rearrangement links TRBV18 to TRBJ2-3; TRBD2 might be the D (5 bases). The CDR3 runs 16 residues. V lost 4 bases to trimming and J lost 5 bases, with 19 bases between them. Germline assignment: CDR1 KGHSH and CDR2 LQKENI. The CDR3 DNA is TGTGCCAGCTCACACGGATCGGACTCCGGTATAGATACGCAGTATTTT. Encoded protein: CASSHGSDSGIDTQYF. The full variable domain, with the rest looked up from reference TRBV18 and TRBJ2-3, is NAGVMQNPRHLVRRRGQEARLRCSPMKGHSHVYWYRQLPEEGLKFMVYLQKENIIDESGMPKERFSAEFPKEGPSILRIQQVVRGDSAAYFCASSHGSDSGIDTQYFGPGTRLTVL.

V usage is TRBV4-2 and J usage is TRBJ2-5; unclear D gene. There are 17 residues in the CDR3. Germline CDR1 and CDR2: LGHNA and YNFKEQ. Trimming took 0 bases from V and 1 from J, leaving 15 bases between them. The CDR3 reads CASSQDIPAVRQETQYF. The CDR3 DNA follows: TGTGCCAGCAGCCAAGATATCCCCGCGGTGCGCCAAGAGACCCAGTACTTC.

The chain joins TRBV6-5 to TRBJ1-6, with D perhaps matching TRBD1 (6 bases). The CDR3 covers 15 residues. Germline values: CDR1 MNHEY, CDR2 SVGAGI. Trimming shortened V by 6 bases and J by 7 bases, and 16 bases separated the two germline ends. CDR3 coding DNA: TGTGCCAGCAGGAACCAGGGGATGGCGAATTCACCCCTCCACTTT. Protein: CASRNQGMANSPLHF.

The J gene is TRBJ1-1, the V gene TRBV27; possibly TRBD1 for D (5 bases). The CDR3 contains 13 residues. The germline V gene has CDR1 MNHEY and CDR2 SMNVEV (reference sequence). Trimming left V 3 bases short and J 5 bases short, with 10 bases between. The CDR3 sequence: CASSFREGTEAFF. DNA for the CDR3: TGTGCCAGCAGTTTCAGGGAGGGGACTGAAGCTTTCTTT.

This clone was seen more than once but under ten times. The genes are TRBV29-1 and TRBJ2-3, with TRBD2 matching over 8 bases. After removal of 6 bases from V and 8 bases from J, the junction contained 13 bases not matched to a gene. Germline V lookup: CDR1 SQVTM, CDR2 ANQGSEA. The CDR3 spans 14 residues. This CDR3 is CSVTISGNEGTQYF. The CDR3 DNA reads as TGCAGCGTCACCATTAGCGGGAACGAAGGTACGCAGTATTTT.

The V gene is TRBV19, the J gene TRBJ1-4; no definite D call. The V end lost 6 bases, the J end lost 8 bases, and 16 bases lay between the germline ends. CDR3 length: 14 amino acids. The germline gives CDR1 LNHDA, CDR2 SQIVND (reference sequence). DNA of the CDR3: TGTGCCAGTAGCAAAACAGCCGGGGAGGAAAAACTGTTTTTT. The encoded protein is CASSKTAGEEKLFF.

The rearrangement uses TRBV4-3 and TRBJ2-2; D may be TRBD2 (6 bases). In germline, CDR1 is LGHNA, CDR2 YSLEER. Deletions cut 2 bases from V and 2 bases from J, with 12 bases between. The CDR3 length is 16 residues. CDR3 sequence (DNA): TGCGCCAGCAGCCAACCCCTGGACTACAACACCGGGGAGCTGTTTTTT. The encoded protein is CASSQPLDYNTGELFF.

J is TRBJ2-3 and V is TRBV7-2; 8 bases line up with TRBD2. CDR1 and CDR2 from the germline V gene are SGHTA and FQGNSA. The CDR3 has 15 amino acids. Trimming removed 2 bases from V and 9 bases from J; junction bases left unmatched: 10. CDR3 DNA: TGTGCCAGCAGCTTACTTCTAGCGGGCGCCGACACGCAGTATTTT. As protein: CASSLLLAGADTQYF.

V usage is TRBV30 and J usage is TRBJ1-1; a weak D match, TRBD1 (6 bases). Trimming removed 2 bases at V and 1 base at J, with 14 bases between. The germline V gene has CDR1 GTSNPN and CDR2 SVGIG (reference sequence). This CDR3 is 15 amino acids long. The CDR3 sequence: CAWSPRDIWNTEAFF. CDR3 DNA sequence: TGTGCCTGGAGTCCAAGGGACATTTGGAACACTGAAGCTTTCTTT.

The sample holds a few counts of this clone. This chain joins TRBV11-2 and TRBJ1-6, with D possibly TRBD1 on 6 matching bases. Trimming shortened V by 0 bases and J by 7 bases, and 10 bases separated the two germline ends. The germline V gene has CDR1 SGHAT and CDR2 FQNNGV. This CDR3 has 15 residues. CDR3 sequence: CASSLEAGENSPLHF. CDR3 in DNA: TGTGCCAGCAGCTTAGAGGCAGGGGAAAATTCACCCCTCCACTTT.

The chain employs TRBV11-3 and TRBJ2-3; 9 bases are a match to TRBD2. V dropped 1 base and J dropped 4; count of bases not matched to a gene: 18. The CDR3 sequence is 20 residues long. Germline assignment: CDR1 SGHNT and CDR2 YENEEA. CDR3 sequence: CASSLAGREGHFFHPDTQYF. The DNA for the CDR3 is TGTGCCAGCAGCTTAGCTGGGCGGGAGGGCCATTTTTTCCATCCAGATACGCAGTATTTT.

The chain recombines TRBV4-3 with TRBJ1-2; 8 positions agree with TRBD1. The CDR3 is made up of 13 amino acids. The V gene end was trimmed by 0 bases and the J gene end by 7 bases; junction bases not matched to a gene: 1. The V gene's germline CDR1 is LGHNA and CDR2 YSLEER. CDR3 DNA sequence: TGCGCCAGCAGCCAAGAGACAGGGGTTGGCTACACCTTC. Amino acid sequence: CASSQETGVGYTF.

This clone was recorded a few times. This chain links TRBV9 with TRBJ2-1; 8 bases align to TRBD2. Germline values: CDR1 SGDLS, CDR2 YYNGEE. The J segment lost 4 bases and the V segment lost 3 bases, leaving 9 bases of the junction unmatched. The CDR3 is 16 residues long. In nucleotides, the CDR3 is TGTGCCAGCAGCGCACCCGGCACTAGCGGATACAATGAGCAGTTCTTC. Its translation is CASSAPGTSGYNEQFF. Together with reference TRBV9 and TRBJ2-1, the CDR3 gives the full variable domain: DSGVTQTPKHLITATGQRVTLRCSPRSGDLSVYWYQQSLDQGLQFLIQYYNGEERAKGNILERFSAQQFPDLHSELNLSSLELGDSALYFCASSAPGTSGYNEQFFGPGTRLTVL.

The rearrangement joins TRBV28 to TRBJ1-1, with 9 bases lining up with TRBD1. Germline CDR1 is MDHEN and CDR2 is SYDVKM. The CDR3 is 15 amino acids. With V trimmed by 4 bases and J by 4 bases, 7 bases remained unmatched. The CDR3 region is CASSSAGTGSTEAFF. The CDR3 DNA is TGTGCCAGCAGTTCCGCCGGGACAGGGTCCACTGAAGCTTTCTTT.

About this clone itself: Compared with germline, one end of the junction differs, possibly owing to a read error. The CDR3 here is CASSYGTGNTGELLF. In nucleotides, the CDR3 is TGCGCCAGCAGCTATGGGACAGGGAACACCGGGGAGCTGCTTTTT. J is TRBJ2-2 and V is TRBV5-1; 9 bases map to TRBD1. The germline CDR1 and CDR2 sequences are SGHRS and YFSETQ. There are 15 residues in the CDR3.

This sequence joins TRBV19 and TRBJ1-1; possible D gene TRBD1, 6 bases. The CDR3 spans 13 residues. From germline, CDR1 is LNHDA and CDR2 SQIVND (reference sequence). V gave up 4 bases and J gave up 1 base, with 7 bases separating them. The CDR3 protein is CASSTGQNTEAFF. CDR3 DNA: TGTGCCAGTAGTACGGGACAGAACACTGAAGCTTTCTTT.

The V call is TRBV4-3, the J call TRBJ1-1, with TRBD1 matching over 7 bases. The CDR3 is made up of 15 amino acids. CDR1 is LGHNA and CDR2 is YSLEER in the germline V gene. J gave up 4 bases and V 0 bases, and 5 bases lay outside the gene matches. Here the CDR3 DNA reads TGCGCCAGCAGCCAAGATGAACAGGGGCCCACTGAAGCTTTCTTT. Residues: CASSQDEQGPTEAFF.

This rearrangement joins TRBV19 to TRBJ2-7; 11 bases fit TRBD1. Per germline, CDR1 LNHDA and CDR2 SQIVND (reference sequence). This CDR3 has 16 residues. The J segment lost 3 bases and the V segment lost 2 bases, leaving 6 bases of the junction unmatched. CDR3 residues: CASSIRPGTGGYEQYF. The CDR3 bases are TGTGCCAGTAGTATACGCCCCGGGACAGGGGGCTACGAGCAGTACTTC.

This rearrangement joins TRBV28 to TRBJ2-1; 10 positions match TRBD2. V lost 10 bases to trimming and J lost 4 bases; unmatched junction nucleotides: 4. CDR3 length: 13 residues. CDR1 is MDHEN, CDR2 SYDVKM, per germline. This CDR3 reads CAIQREGYNEQFF. The CDR3 DNA follows: TGTGCCATCCAGCGGGAGGGTTACAATGAGCAGTTCTTC.

The chain uses TRBV29-1 and TRBJ2-1, with TRBD1 matching over 8 bases. The V gene's germline CDR1 is SQVTM and CDR2 ANQGSEA. The CDR3 loop spans 15 amino acids. V lost 1 base and J lost 2; bases outside the gene matches: 4. CDR3 residues: CSVEATGVPYNEQFF. Here the CDR3 DNA reads TGCAGCGTTGAAGCGACAGGGGTCCCCTACAATGAGCAGTTCTTC.

The V gene is TRBV7-2, the J gene TRBJ2-1, with 10 bases lining up with TRBD1. CDR1 is SGHTA, CDR2 FQGNSA, per germline. CDR3 size: 15 residues. V dropped 3 bases and J dropped 4; count of bases not matched to a gene: 3. CDR3 sequence: CASSFGQGGYNEQFF. As DNA, the CDR3 is TGTGCCAGCAGCTTCGGACAGGGGGGGTACAATGAGCAGTTCTTC.

V and J are TRBV18 and TRBJ1-1; the D is unclear. The CDR3 extends over 15 amino acids. V shed 2 bases and J shed 1 base, with 11 bases lying between them. Germline V lookup: CDR1 KGHSH, CDR2 LQKENI. This CDR3 is CASSPNQAGNTEAFF. Written as DNA, the CDR3 is TGTGCCAGCTCACCAAACCAAGCGGGGAACACTGAAGCTTTCTTT.

The chain combines TRBV5-1 with TRBJ2-7, with 12 positions matching TRBD1. The CDR3 runs 15 residues. Germline trimming cut 4 bases from V and 7 bases from J; bases unmatched to any gene: 9. Germline V gene data show CDR1 as SGHRS and CDR2 as YFSETQ. The CDR3 is CASSRGQGATSEQYF. In nucleotides, the CDR3 is TGCGCCAGCAGCAGGGGACAGGGGGCAACAAGTGAGCAGTACTTC. Full variable domain (missing parts from reference TRBV5-1 and TRBJ2-7): KAGVTQTPRYLIKTRGQQVTLSCSPISGHRSVSWYQQTPGQGLQFLFEYFSETQRNKGNFPGRFSGRQFSNSRSEMNVSTLELGDSALYLCASSRGQGATSEQYFGPGTRLTVT.

The chain carries TRBV27 and TRBJ2-1, with TRBD2 matching 14 bases. Per germline, CDR1 MNHEY and CDR2 SMNVEV (reference sequence). V lost 5 bases to trimming and J lost 9 bases; unmatched junction nucleotides: 9. This CDR3 has 16 residues. CDR3 sequence: CASSPRLAGGHIEQFF. As DNA, the CDR3 is TGTGCCAGCAGTCCACGACTAGCGGGAGGGCATATTGAGCAGTTCTTC.

The chain couples TRBV28 to TRBJ2-7; D unclear. This CDR3 is built from 14 residues. V gave up 7 bases and J gave up 2 bases, with 15 bases separating them. Germline-derived CDR1 and CDR2 are MDHEN and SYDVKM. This CDR3 is CASTSGGPTYEQYF. CDR3 coding DNA: TGTGCCAGCACCTCAGGTGGCCCGACCTACGAGCAGTACTTC.

The chain joins TRBV27 to TRBJ1-4; 10 nucleotides agree with TRBD1. After removal of 5 bases from V and 7 bases from J, the junction contained 7 bases not matched to a gene. CDR1 is MNHEY, CDR2 SMNVEV, per germline (reference sequence). This CDR3 has 15 residues. Here the CDR3 reads CASSPFRDRGEKLFF. The CDR3 nucleotides are TGTGCCAGCAGTCCGTTCCGGGACAGGGGTGAAAAACTGTTTTTT.

V usage is TRBV19 and J usage is TRBJ1-5; D unresolved. Trimming removed 5 bases from V and 2 bases from J, with 19 bases in between. The CDR3 is 17 amino acids. From germline, CDR1 is LNHDA and CDR2 SQIVND (reference sequence). Here the CDR3 DNA reads TGTGCCAGTAGTCCCCCGACCACAGTAATGGGCAATCAGCCCCAGCATTTT. Residues: CASSPPTTVMGNQPQHF.

This rearrangement joins TRBV4-1 to TRBJ2-3, with a weak D call TRBD2 (5 bases). The V gene lost 1 base and the J gene lost 0 bases, with 14 bases spanning the gap. Germline lookup yields CDR1 MGHRA and CDR2 YSYEKL. This CDR3 has 17 residues. The CDR3 coding sequence is TGCGCCAGCAGCCAAGGAGGACTTACCCGTAGCACAGATACGCAGTATTTT. Protein: CASSQGGLTRSTDTQYF.

The rearrangement links TRBV6-5 to TRBJ1-1, with a possible D match to TRBD1 (6 bases). V was cut by 2 bases and J by 4 bases, with 11 bases left in between. The CDR3 consists of 14 residues. Germline CDR1 and CDR2: MNHEY and SVGAGI. The CDR3 reads CASSYLGGSTEAFF. The CDR3 DNA reads as TGTGCCAGCAGTTACCTAGGGGGATCCACTGAAGCTTTCTTT.